These 7 T cell receptor beta chains were all obtained from the same sample, sequenced in a study of early T cells in non-severe SARS-CoV-2 infection. TCRdb reprocessed the 5' RACE reads with MiXCR, giving one entry per CDR3 protein. The sample shows fewer than 120,000 distinct CDR3 sequences, roughly 12% of them seen only once. This specimen was whole blood, taken at baseline. The receptors stem from an adult who was a healthcare worker with PCR-confirmed SARS-CoV-2 infection or an uninfected control (not recorded which).

This clonotype was observed a few times. The chain carries TRBV6-5 and TRBJ2-1; D possibly corresponds to TRBD1 (8 bases). Trimming stripped 5 bases from V and 6 bases from J, with 17 bases between. Germline CDR1 MNHEY, CDR2 SVGAGI. The CDR3 runs 15 residues. This chain's CDR3 is CASSRTGRVSNEQFF. CDR3 DNA sequence: TGTGCCAGCAGTCGGACAGGGAGGGTGAGCAATGAGCAGTTCTTC.

J is TRBJ1-6 and V is TRBV7-9, with D tentatively TRBD1 (5 bases). V lost 3 bases, J lost 9 bases, and 15 bases lay in between. CDR3 length: 15 residues. Germline V gene sequence: CDR1 SEHNR, CDR2 FQNEAQ (reference sequence). CDR3 sequence (DNA): TGTGCCAGCAGCTTCTCAGGGATGGGGCTTTCACCCCTCCACTTT. It translates to CASSFSGMGLSPLHF.

There are many counts of this clonotype. This chain connects TRBV20-1 to TRBJ2-1; 9 bases fit TRBD1. The V gene's germline CDR1 is DFQATT and CDR2 SNEGSKA (reference sequence). The CDR3 contains 13 residues. The ends lost 4 bases at V and 5 bases at J; junction bases unmatched: 3. Here the CDR3 DNA reads TGCAGTGCTAAGGGGACAGGGCACAATGAGCAGTTCTTC. Its translation: CSAKGTGHNEQFF.

At least ten counts were recorded for this clonotype. This sequence joins TRBV25-1 and TRBJ1-2, with D perhaps matching TRBD1 (5 bases). V gave up 9 bases and J gave up 7 bases, with 15 bases separating them. The germline V gene has CDR1 MGHDK and CDR2 SYGVNS. This CDR3 has 12 residues. CDR3 region: CASTDIMGGYTF. The CDR3 bases are TGTGCCAGTACGGACATAATGGGTGGCTACACCTTC.

The V and J genes are TRBV7-3 and TRBJ1-2, with 8 bases identical to TRBD1. The V and J ends lost 5 bases and 2 bases, in that order; junction bases with no gene match: 7. CDR1 and CDR2 from the germline V gene are SGHTA and FQGTGA. This CDR3 has 15 residues. CDR3 amino acids: CASSRDRSGNYGYTF. The CDR3 nucleotides read TGTGCCAGCAGCCGGGACAGGTCCGGGAACTATGGCTACACCTTC.

The J gene is TRBJ2-2, the V gene TRBV12-3 or TRBV12-4; 8 bases match TRBD1. The trim removed 3 bases at V and 4 bases at J, leaving 4 bases unmatched. The CDR3 is 15 amino acids. DNA of the CDR3: TGTGCCAGCAGTTTGGAGACAGGGGCCACCGGGGAGCTGTTTTTT. Protein sequence: CASSLETGATGELFF.

The table lists this clonotype with a few counts. The chain links TRBV11-2 to TRBJ1-4; the D is unclear. With 5 bases removed from V and 3 bases from J, the gap between germline ends came to 19 bases. The CDR3 is 17 amino acids. Germline lookup yields CDR1 SGHAT and CDR2 FQNNGV. CDR3 sequence: CASSRSGRRESNEKLFF. DNA for the CDR3: TGTGCCAGCAGCCGGAGTGGGCGAAGGGAGTCTAATGAAAAACTGTTTTTT.